The sequence of this T cell receptor (beta chain) was determined in a study of radiotherapy plus CTLA-4 blockade in lung cancer. Overall study: About 17% of enrolled patients responded objectively, and 31% had disease control. Regarding the study as a whole: Early clone dynamics of blood T cells, plus interferon-beta, reportedly predicted response best.

This table comes from immunoSEQ multiplex PCR, and its TCRdb copy is limited to in-frame clones, with some not included. Among tens of thousands of clones listed, 79% were seen once. In this sample, this clone turned up once. Its antigen is unknown. The CDR3 contains 13 residues. Germline V gene sequence: CDR1 ENHRY, CDR2 SYGVKD. V was trimmed by 5 bases and J by 5 bases, leaving 12 bases between them. This sequence joins TRBV10-3 and TRBJ2-5, with D maybe TRBD2 (5 bases). The clonotype was recovered from a human donor with non-small cell lung cancer that progressed on radiotherapy plus ipilimumab. The sample was peripheral blood, taken from a patient treated with radiotherapy plus ipilimumab. CDR3 DNA: TGTGCCATCAGTCCCCACGGGGATGAGACCCAGTACTTC. It yields the protein CAISPHGDETQYF.